One and the same sample provided the 21 T cell receptor beta chains below, sequenced in a study of T cells after yellow fever vaccination. TCRdb reprocessed the 5' RACE reads via MiXCR and lists one record per CDR3 protein. This sample has some 600,000 distinct CDR3 sequences, with roughly a sixth found just once. The specimen comprised PBMCs, sampled less than 6 days after the first yellow fever vaccination. The receptors originated from a young man who received the YFV17D yellow fever vaccine.

This chain connects TRBV7-2 to TRBJ1-1; D not certain. Trimming took off 5 bases at V and 1 base at J, with 14 bases between the two ends. The CDR3 spans 15 residues. Germline V gene data show CDR1 as SGHTA and CDR2 as FQGNSA. CDR3 bases: TGTGCCAGCAGCCAGACAAGATTCGGGAACACTGAAGCTTTCTTT. Translated, it gives CASSQTRFGNTEAFF. The full variable domain, its missing parts supplied by reference TRBV7-2 and TRBJ1-1, is GAGVSQSPSNKVTEKGKDVELRCDPISGHTALYWYRQSLGQGLEFLIYFQGNSAPDKSGLPSDRFSAERTGGSVSTLTIQRTQQEDSAVYLCASSQTRFGNTEAFFGQGTRLTVV.

V gene TRBV6-2 or TRBV6-3 combines with J gene TRBJ2-1; TRBD1 aligns across 7 bases. CDR1 is MNHEY, CDR2 SVGEGT, per germline. J was trimmed by 2 bases and V by 8 bases; bases with no gene match: 6. The CDR3 is 14 residues long. The CDR3 DNA sequence: TGTGCCAGCGGGAACAGGGGTACCTACAATGAGCAGTTCTTC. Residues: CASGNRGTYNEQFF.

The chain couples TRBV11-1 to TRBJ2-2; tentatively, D is TRBD2 (5 bases). The germline V and J ends were trimmed by 1 base and 2 bases, with 17 bases remaining between them. The CDR3 contains 18 residues. The germline V gene encodes CDR1 SGHAT and CDR2 FQDESV (reference sequence). CDR3 residues: CASSLGLRGTINTGELFF. The CDR3 coding sequence is TGTGCCAGCAGCTTAGGGCTCCGGGGTACTATTAACACCGGGGAGCTGTTTTTT.

This clonotype was recorded a few times. This chain joins TRBV4-3 and TRBJ2-2; unclear D gene. V was shortened by 2 bases and J by 6 bases, with 7 bases between the two germline ends. Germline CDR1 is LGHNA and CDR2 is YSLEER. This CDR3 comprises 13 residues. The CDR3 DNA is TGCGCCAGCAGCCAAATCCGGCCCGGGGAGCTGTTTTTT. It specifies CASSQIRPGELFF.

This clonotype turned up a few times. V usage is TRBV5-5 and J usage is TRBJ1-5; no reliable D call. CDR1 SGHKS and CDR2 YYEKEE come from the germline V gene (reference sequence). The CDR3 length is 18 residues. V was cut by 1 base and J by 3 bases, with 20 bases left in between. CDR3 DNA sequence: TGTGCCAGCAGCTTGAGAGATCAAGCTCCAATCCTCAATCAGCCCCAGCATTTT. Translated, it gives CASSLRDQAPILNQPQHF.

This chain joins TRBV6-2 or TRBV6-3 and TRBJ1-6; a possible D gene is TRBD1 (6 bases). V lost 2 bases, J lost 4 bases, and 12 bases lay in between. This CDR3 is built from 16 residues. In germline, CDR1 is MNHEY, CDR2 SVGEGT. In DNA, the CDR3 is TGTGCCAGCAGTTACGACAGGCTGGGATATAATTCACCCCTCCACTTT. Its translation is CASSYDRLGYNSPLHF.

V and J are TRBV4-1 and TRBJ1-6; tentative D call: TRBD1 (5 bases). The CDR3 length is 20 residues. The V end lost 0 bases, the J end lost 0 bases, and 18 bases lay between the germline ends. Germline CDR1 is MGHRA and CDR2 is YSYEKL. CDR3 loop: CASSQDRGTSSSSYNSPLHF. As DNA, the CDR3 is TGCGCCAGCAGCCAAGATCGGGGGACCTCATCCAGCTCCTATAATTCACCCCTCCACTTT.

The sample holds a few counts of this clonotype. This chain uses TRBV24-1 with TRBJ1-2; D remains ambiguous. Germline V gene sequence: CDR1 KGHDR, CDR2 SFDVKD. Trimming shortened V by 7 bases and J by 2 bases, and 4 bases separated the two germline ends. There are 11 residues in the CDR3. The DNA for the CDR3 is TGTGCCACCAGCGAAAACTATGGCTACACCTTC. It encodes CATSENYGYTF.

This clonotype was seen a few times. The chain couples TRBV4-3 to TRBJ2-7; no clear D. V gave up 0 bases and J gave up 4 bases, with 13 bases separating them. The CDR3 length is 15 residues. Germline V lookup: CDR1 LGHNA, CDR2 YSLEER. CDR3 nucleotides: TGCGCCAGCAGCCAAGAGTCAGGTTTTGTATACGAGCAGTACTTC. The encoded protein is CASSQESGFVYEQYF.

The rearrangement uses TRBV4-3 and TRBJ1-4; TRBD1 agrees at 7 bases. V lost 4 bases and J lost 5; bases outside the gene matches: 16. The CDR3 has 18 residues. Germline loops: CDR1 LGHNA, CDR2 YSLEER. The CDR3: CASSPRQTSGTENEKLFF. The DNA for the CDR3 is TGCGCCAGCAGCCCAAGGCAGACTTCCGGGACAGAAAATGAAAAACTGTTTTTT.

The V and J genes are TRBV7-9 and TRBJ1-2, with D possibly matching TRBD1 (5 bases). The CDR3 is 15 amino acids. Germline V gene data show CDR1 as SEHNR and CDR2 as FQNEAQ (reference sequence). Trimming took 5 bases from V and 8 from J, leaving 21 bases between them. The CDR3 loop is CASSTTRDPRRGYTF. DNA for the CDR3: TGTGCCAGCAGCACCACCCGGGACCCCAGGAGGGGCTACACCTTC.

This clonotype was detected only a few times. The J gene is TRBJ2-7, the V gene TRBV20-1; D is ambiguous. The V and J ends lost 6 bases and 2 bases respectively, with 17 bases between them. The germline V gene encodes CDR1 DFQATT and CDR2 SNEGSKA (reference sequence). The CDR3 consists of 14 residues. The CDR3 DNA sequence: TGCAGTGCCAGGAACTCCCATGGAGCCTACGAGCAGTACGTC. This gives the protein CSARNSHGAYEQYV.

This clonotype was observed a handful of times. V and J are TRBV6-5 and TRBJ2-2; D remains ambiguous. CDR1 is MNHEY, CDR2 SVGAGI, per germline. The V gene lost 0 bases and the J gene lost 1 base, with 15 bases spanning the gap. The CDR3 loop spans 18 amino acids. CDR3 sequence (DNA): TGTGCCAGCAGTTACTCACATCGGATGAACCAGAACACCGGGGAGCTGTTTTTT. It encodes CASSYSHRMNQNTGELFF.

This clonotype showed up many times. V and J are TRBV4-2 and TRBJ2-6; D is perhaps TRBD2 (5 bases). The CDR3 runs to 18 residues. V lost 4 bases to trimming and J lost 2 bases, with 18 bases between them. The germline CDR1 and CDR2 sequences are LGHNA and YNFKEQ. The CDR3 coding sequence is TGTGCCAGCAGCCCGCATACCCGGGGAATTACTGGGGCCAACGTCCTGACTTTC. It specifies CASSPHTRGITGANVLTF.

The V and J genes are TRBV10-1 and TRBJ2-3; 7 bases line up with TRBD2. Germline CDR1 and CDR2: WNHNN and SYGVQD (reference sequence). Losses at the gene ends were 8 bases for V and 2 bases for J; bases not matched to a gene: 7. This CDR3 spans 14 amino acids. The CDR3 DNA reads TGCGCCAGCTCTCCGTGGGACTACACAGATACGCAGTATTTT. Residues: CASSPWDYTDTQYF.

This clonotype was picked up a small number of times. The rearrangement uses TRBV5-4 and TRBJ2-1; a possible D gene is TRBD1 (5 bases). CDR1 is SGHNT and CDR2 is YYREEE in the germline V gene (reference sequence). Deletions cut 6 bases from V and 5 bases from J, with 18 bases between. The CDR3 sequence is 15 residues long. Written as DNA, the CDR3 is TGTGCCAGCACCTCACCCCAAGGGGCTGACAATGAGCAGTTCTTC. This sequence encodes CASTSPQGADNEQFF.

The chain recombines TRBV5-4 with TRBJ2-2; a possible D gene is TRBD2 (5 bases). V was clipped by 0 bases and J by 2 bases, with 14 bases between them. The CDR3 covers 17 residues. Per the germline V gene, CDR1 is SGHNT and CDR2 is YYREEE (reference sequence). CDR3 sequence reads: CASSLAWASLNTGELFF. CDR3 bases: TGTGCCAGCAGCTTGGCCTGGGCTAGCCTCAACACCGGGGAGCTGTTTTTT.

The rearrangement links TRBV4-3 to TRBJ1-1; D might be TRBD1 (5 bases). Germline CDR1 reads LGHNA; CDR2 reads YSLEER. The CDR3 is made up of 15 amino acids. Between the trimmed V and J ends, which lost 0 bases and 5 bases, there was a span of 13 bases. The CDR3 DNA sequence: TGCGCCAGCAGCCAAGATGGGGCGGCGGGGACTGAAGCTTTCTTT. It codes for CASSQDGAAGTEAFF.

This clonotype has just a few counts. This chain connects TRBV28 to TRBJ2-7; tentative D call: TRBD1 (5 bases). Germline V gene sequence: CDR1 MDHEN, CDR2 SYDVKM. V was pared by 6 bases and J by 3 bases, with 12 bases between. CDR3 length: 13 residues. The CDR3 DNA is TGTGCCAGCAGGGATAGGGGAAGCTACGAGCAGTACTTC. Translated: CASRDRGSYEQYF.

The genes are TRBV27 and TRBJ2-1; D not resolved. CDR1 MNHEY and CDR2 SMNVEV come from the germline V gene (reference sequence). The V end was cut by 8 bases, the J end by 0 bases, with 14 bases between. There are 15 residues in the CDR3. The CDR3 loop reads CASAGLESSYNEQFF. The CDR3, as DNA: TGTGCCAGCGCTGGGCTAGAGAGCTCCTACAATGAGCAGTTCTTC.

The CDR3: CASSQDRGLFGYTF. CDR3 DNA: TGCGCCAGCAGCCAAGATCGGGGGTTGTTTGGCTACACCTTC. V is TRBV4-3 and J is TRBJ1-2, with D tentatively TRBD1 (5 bases). The CDR3 runs to 14 residues. Germline CDR1 reads LGHNA; CDR2 reads YSLEER. Trimming stripped 0 bases from V and 7 bases from J, with 12 bases between.